The clone carrying this T cell receptor (beta chain) was detected once. Its antigen is unidentified. There was one heparinised blood draw per donor, averaging about 110 mL. Each population that was sorted was more than 95% pure. cDNA synthesis used the whole RNA isolate, giving expressed TCRB sequences. Here immunoSEQ multiplex PCR was the method, and the copy in TCRdb shows in-frame clones only, minus some. Here the sample spans about 650,000 clones, around an eighth being singletons. CDR1 and CDR2 (germline): GTSNPN, SVGIG (reference sequence). V shed 4 bases and J 4 bases; nucleotides not matched to a gene: 3. The CDR3 has 14 amino acids. This entry is derived from a study of beta chain features in type 1 diabetes. Study-level points and caveats: Naive, central memory and regulatory TCRB repertoires appeared more similar among patients than healthy donors. A moderate, significant TCRB CDR3 shortening appeared in type 1 diabetes across four CD4+ subsets.

Sequenced: naive CD4+ T cells from blood. The chain is built from TRBV30 and TRBJ2-1; the match to TRBD2 covers 11 bases. This TCR came from a man aged 25 to 40 with type 1 diabetes. Here the CDR3 reads CAWKGLAVYNEQFF. The CDR3 nucleotides read TGTGCCTGGAAGGGACTAGCGGTATACAATGAGCAGTTCTTC.